Shown below are 30 T cell receptor beta chains from a single sample sequenced in a study of shared clonotypes between healthy human individuals. TCRdb keeps only in-frame clones here, not all; method: immunoSEQ multiplex PCR. The data show over 400,000 clones, with approximately 78% seen just once and approximately 12% held by the top ten. The sequencing input was PBMCs. Source of these receptors: a woman in her thirties or forties in good health. Some clones in this sample may be carry-over from other donors' samples.

This clone was observed once. Other DNA sequences in the same sample also yield this CDR3. This sequence joins TRBV2 and TRBJ2-5; D remains ambiguous. Germline CDR1 and CDR2: SNHLY and FYNNEI. The CDR3 runs to 12 residues. The germline V and J ends were trimmed by 4 bases and 2 bases, with 5 bases remaining between them. CDR3 sequence reads: CASSALQETQYF. CDR3 DNA sequence: TGTGCCAGCAGTGCCCTTCAAGAGACCCAGTACTTC. The full variable domain, completed using reference TRBV2 and TRBJ2-5, is EPEVTQTPSHQVTQMGQEVILRCVPISNHLYFYWYRQILGQKVEFLVSFYNNEISEKSEIFDDQFSVERPDGSNFTLKIRSTKLEDSAMYFCASSALQETQYFGPGTRLLVL.

The V gene is TRBV4-1, the J gene TRBJ2-6; 10 bases line up with TRBD2. This CDR3 spans 21 amino acids. Trimming cost V 0 bases and J 0 bases; bases outside gene matches: 11. Per the germline V gene, CDR1 is MGHRA and CDR2 is YSYEKL. The CDR3 region is CASSQESGRALARSGANVLTF. CDR3 DNA: TGCGCCAGCAGCCAAGAAAGCGGGAGGGCCCTCGCCCGCTCTGGGGCCAACGTCCTGACTTTC.

The DNA of the CDR3 is TGTGCTAGTGGTTTAAAAACAGGCCCCAGCTACGAGCAGTACTTC. It is translated as CASGLKTGPSYEQYF. The rearrangement joins TRBV12-5 to TRBJ2-7; D is perhaps TRBD1 (5 bases). Trimming left V 3 bases short and J 3 bases short, with 15 bases between. Per germline, CDR1 LGHNT and CDR2 FRNRAP. The CDR3 extends over 15 amino acids.

This clone has more than one count but fewer than ten. CDR3 protein: CAISPDARDYGYTF. In nucleotides, the CDR3 is TGTGCCATCAGCCCCGACGCCCGTGACTATGGCTACACCTTC. This sequence joins TRBV10-3 and TRBJ1-2, with D hard to call. V lost 6 bases and J lost 3, with 14 bases in between. Germline CDR1 reads ENHRY; CDR2 reads SYGVKD. The CDR3 is 14 residues long.

The count of this clone is one. The chain has TRBV2 and TRBJ1-4, with TRBD1 matching over 11 bases. The CDR3 has 15 residues. The germline V gene encodes CDR1 SNHLY and CDR2 FYNNEI. After removal of 6 bases from V and 6 bases from J, the junction contained 6 bases not matched to a gene. The CDR3 spells CASSADRGPDEKLFF. Here the CDR3 DNA reads TGTGCCAGCAGCGCGGACAGGGGGCCGGATGAAAAACTGTTTTTT.

This clone was detected a few times. This sequence joins TRBV6-5 and TRBJ1-3, with TRBD1 identical over 7 bases. Germline CDR1 is MNHEY and CDR2 is SVGAGI. The CDR3 covers 13 residues. After removal of 11 bases from V and 13 bases from J, the junction contained 17 bases not matched to a gene. CDR3 in amino acids: CASSYDRVGSIYF. CDR3 nucleotides: TGTGCCTCCAGTTACGACAGGGTGGGGTCTATATATTTT.

This chain links TRBV20-1 with TRBJ2-5; 8 nucleotides match TRBD2. The DNA end favors TRBJ2-7, so the J call may be wrong. This CDR3 is 11 amino acids long. The germline CDR1 and CDR2 sequences are DFQATT and SNEGSKA (reference sequence). The CDR3 loop is CSARLAGEQYF. CDR3 coding DNA: TGCAGTGCTAGACTAGCGGGCGAGCAGTACTTC.

The genes are TRBV5-4 and TRBJ2-5; TRBD1 matches 9 bases. V dropped 3 bases and J dropped 0; count of bases not matched to a gene: 6. In germline, CDR1 is SGHNT, CDR2 YYREEE (reference sequence). CDR3 length equals 16 residues. The CDR3 reads CASSSYRGRDQETQYF. The DNA for the CDR3 is TGTGCCAGCAGCTCTTACAGGGGGCGAGACCAAGAGACCCAGTACTTC.

The rearrangement joins TRBV30 to TRBJ1-6; D ambiguous. Trimming cost V 0 bases and J 4 bases, with 7 bases left between them. The germline gives CDR1 GTSNPN, CDR2 SVGIG (reference sequence). The CDR3 has 14 residues. The CDR3 spells CAWSVAEYNSPLHF. The DNA of the CDR3 is TGTGCCTGGAGTGTGGCGGAATATAATTCACCCCTCCACTTT.

Written as DNA, the CDR3 is TGTGCCAGCAGTGAAACTACGGGTTCCTACAATGAGCAGTTCTTC. It translates to CASSETTGSYNEQFF. The rearrangement uses TRBV25-1 and TRBJ2-1, with D hard to call. The CDR3 totals 15 residues. Trimming took off 2 bases at V and 1 base at J, with 9 bases between the two ends. CDR1 and CDR2 from the germline V gene are MGHDK and SYGVNS.

This clone was counted a single time. The V call is TRBV28, the J call TRBJ1-5; D not certain. The CDR3 extends over 18 amino acids. V gave up 5 bases and J gave up 1 base, with 21 bases separating them. In germline, CDR1 is MDHEN, CDR2 SYDVKM. In DNA, the CDR3 is TGTGCCAGCAGTAAAACACGGTGGGAGGGTATAAGCAATCAGCCCCAGCATTTT. It yields the protein CASSKTRWEGISNQPQHF. Full variable domain (rest looked up from reference TRBV28 and TRBJ1-5): DVKVTQSSRYLVKRTGEKVFLECVQDMDHENMFWYRQDPGLGLRLIYFSYDVKMKEKGDIPEGYSVSREKKERFSLILESASTNQTSMYLCASSKTRWEGISNQPQHFGDGTRLSIL.

For this clone: At one of its ends the junction is not consistent with the germline gene, which may arise from a read error. J is TRBJ2-7 and V is TRBV7-7; the D is unclear. Germline CDR1 SSHAT, CDR2 FNYEAQ (reference sequence). CDR3 length: 16 residues. The CDR3 loop is CASSLEAVGTRYEQYF. The CDR3 DNA follows: TGTGCTAGCAGCTTAGAGGCCGTGGGAACAAGGTACGAGCAGTACTTC.

Of note for this clone: A read error is likely here: a far larger clone is one base away. The chain has TRBV7-9 and TRBJ1-4; no definite D call. The CDR3 consists of 11 residues. From germline, CDR1 is SEHNR and CDR2 FQNEAQ (reference sequence). V lost 2 bases and J lost 5, with 0 bases in between. CDR3 loop: CASSLNEKLFF. The CDR3, as DNA: TGTGCCAGCAGCTTAAATGAAAAACTGTTTTTT. The complete variable domain, with remaining parts taken from reference TRBV7-9 and TRBJ1-4, reads DTGVSQNPRHKITKRGQNVTFRCDPISEHNRLYWYRQTLGQGPEFLTYFQNEAQLEKSRLLSDRFSAERPKGSFSTLEIQRTEQGDSAMYLCASSLNEKLFFGSGTQLSVL.

Here the CDR3 DNA reads TGTGCCAGCAGCTCGCCCTCCGGGACAGGGGGCGGGACCGGGGAGCTGTTTTTT. Its protein is CASSSPSGTGGGTGELFF. The chain uses TRBV7-2 and TRBJ2-2; 12 bases line up with TRBD1. Germline V CDR1 and CDR2: SGHTA, FQGNSA. There are 18 residues in the CDR3. J was trimmed by 5 bases and V by 4 bases; bases with no gene match: 11.

The J gene is TRBJ2-2, the V gene TRBV10-2; 7 bases are a match to TRBD2. CDR3 length: 14 amino acids. The J segment lost 5 bases and the V segment lost 8 bases, leaving 8 bases of the junction unmatched. Germline V gives CDR1 WSHSY, CDR2 SAAADI. CDR3 DNA sequence: TGCGCCAGCGGCCCAGCGGGGCGGACCGGGGAGCTGTTTTTT. It specifies CASGPAGRTGELFF.

The V and J genes are TRBV11-2 and TRBJ2-1, with no clear D. V lost 0 bases and J 9 bases, leaving 9 bases between the germline ends. This CDR3 has 13 residues. CDR1 and CDR2 from the germline V gene are SGHAT and FQNNGV. CDR3 protein: CASSLDRTIEQFF. The CDR3 nucleotides are TGTGCCAGCAGCTTAGATCGGACCATTGAGCAGTTCTTC.

The chain joins TRBV7-9 to TRBJ1-1; D gene uncertain. The germline gives CDR1 SEHNR, CDR2 FQNEAQ (reference sequence). This CDR3 has 13 amino acids. V was shortened by 6 bases and J by 1 base, with 9 bases between the two germline ends. The CDR3 loop reads CASRLSSNTEAFF. CDR3 DNA sequence: TGTGCCAGCAGATTAAGTTCGAACACTGAAGCTTTCTTT.

This chain connects TRBV19 to TRBJ2-2, with 8 bases aligning to TRBD1. The CDR3 sequence is 16 residues long. V lost 3 bases, J lost 1 base, and 4 bases stayed unmatched. Germline V CDR1 and CDR2: LNHDA, SQIVND (reference sequence). CDR3 DNA sequence: TGTGCCAGTAGTATCAGGGGGCGGGGGAACACCGGGGAGCTGTTTTTT. Its translation is CASSIRGRGNTGELFF.

Worth noting for this clone: This probably arose from a read error, given a far larger clone one base away. The chain links TRBV6-5 to TRBJ2-2; D may be TRBD2 (5 bases). V gave up 5 bases and J gave up 3 bases, with 13 bases separating them. CDR1 is MNHEY, CDR2 SVGAGI, per germline. The CDR3 sequence is 15 residues long. For the CDR3, the DNA is TGTGCCAGCAGTATCCGGACTGCGGACACCGGGGAGCTGTTTTTT. This sequence encodes CASSIRTADTGELFF.

The rearrangement uses TRBV10-3 and TRBJ2-2, with 11 bases lining up with TRBD2. This CDR3 comprises 19 residues. Germline-derived CDR1 and CDR2 are ENHRY and SYGVKD. V gave up 3 bases and J gave up 1 base; unmatched junction bases: 10. CDR3 region: CAISEGTSGNLGNTGELFF. CDR3 coding DNA: TGTGCCATCAGTGAAGGGACTAGCGGAAATCTCGGGAACACCGGGGAGCTGTTTTTT.

V gene TRBV7-3 combines with J gene TRBJ2-5, with D tentatively TRBD2 (6 bases). Germline CDR1 and CDR2: SGHTA and FQGTGA. This CDR3 has 15 amino acids. V was clipped by 7 bases and J by 1 base, with 16 bases between them. The CDR3 sequence: CASTQFGGPQETQYF. The CDR3, as DNA: TGTGCCAGCACCCAATTTGGAGGGCCCCAAGAGACCCAGTACTTC.

This chain connects TRBV6-1 to TRBJ2-7, with unresolved D. Trimming left V 2 bases short and J 2 bases short, with 13 bases between. This CDR3 contains 15 residues. CDR1 is MNHNS and CDR2 is SASEGT in the germline V gene. The DNA of the CDR3 is TGTGCCAGCAGTGAACCCTGGACGATTCCCTACGAGCAGTACTTC. As protein: CASSEPWTIPYEQYF.

The J gene is TRBJ1-1, the V gene TRBV7-2; no firm D call. V shed 0 bases and J shed 0 bases, with 8 bases lying between them. The germline gives CDR1 SGHTA, CDR2 FQGNSA. This CDR3 region has 15 residues. This CDR3 is CASSLASRLNTEAFF. CDR3 bases: TGTGCCAGCAGCTTAGCGTCCAGACTGAACACTGAAGCTTTCTTT.

This sequence joins TRBV2 and TRBJ1-4, with D unresolved. Germline values: CDR1 SNHLY, CDR2 FYNNEI. CDR3 size: 14 residues. Trimming removed 8 bases from V and 0 bases from J, with 10 bases in between. The CDR3, as DNA: TGTGCCAGCGCAGTCCAAGCAACTAATGAAAAACTGTTTTTT. Translating gives CASAVQATNEKLFF.

The chain employs TRBV28 and TRBJ2-7, with D possibly being TRBD1 (5 bases). The CDR3 consists of 14 residues. Germline V lookup: CDR1 MDHEN, CDR2 SYDVKM. The V end was cut by 9 bases, the J end by 9 bases, with 24 bases between. The CDR3 nucleotides read TGTGCCAGTAGAGAGCTGGGCAGGGTGGCAGGGCAGTACTTC. It translates to CASRELGRVAGQYF.

The chain has TRBV5-1 and TRBJ1-1; D is perhaps TRBD1 (6 bases). The CDR3 covers 14 residues. Trimming removed 5 bases at V and 3 bases at J, with 14 bases between. The germline V gene has CDR1 SGHRS and CDR2 YFSETQ. The chain's CDR3 is CASREGGRDTEAFF. The DNA of the CDR3 is TGCGCCAGCAGGGAAGGGGGGCGCGACACTGAAGCTTTCTTT. Full variable domain (remainder filled in from reference TRBV5-1 and TRBJ1-1): KAGVTQTPRYLIKTRGQQVTLSCSPISGHRSVSWYQQTPGQGLQFLFEYFSETQRNKGNFPGRFSGRQFSNSRSEMNVSTLELGDSALYLCASREGGRDTEAFFGQGTRLTVV.

This chain links TRBV7-2 with TRBJ1-3, with 10 bases matching TRBD1. CDR1 and CDR2 from the germline V gene are SGHTA and FQGNSA. With V trimmed by 1 base and J by 0 bases, 6 bases remained unmatched. The CDR3 runs to 18 residues. CDR3 sequence (DNA): TGTGCCAGCAGCTTAGTCGGGACAGGGGTTTACTCTGGAAACACCATATATTTT. Translating it yields CASSLVGTGVYSGNTIYF.

There are a few counts of this clone. V usage is TRBV10-3 and J usage is TRBJ1-1; D is uncertain. Trimming left V 2 bases short and J 0 bases short, with 7 bases between. The germline V gene encodes CDR1 ENHRY and CDR2 SYGVKD. The CDR3 loop spans 14 amino acids. CDR3 coding DNA: TGTGCCATCAGTGAGACACATATGAACACTGAAGCTTTCTTT. It translates to CAISETHMNTEAFF.

This sequence joins TRBV6-6 and TRBJ1-5; D uncertain. Trimming stripped 4 bases from V and 2 bases from J, with 12 bases between. CDR1 and CDR2 from the germline V gene are MNHNY and SVGAGI (reference sequence). The CDR3 has 15 amino acids. CDR3 amino acids: CASSFTTSGNQPQHF. The CDR3 DNA reads as TGTGCCAGCAGTTTCACGACGTCCGGCAATCAGCCCCAGCATTTT.

A single count supports this clone. The chain is built from TRBV9 and TRBJ2-3; 11 bases fit TRBD2. Germline CDR1 is SGDLS and CDR2 is YYNGEE. The CDR3 covers 17 residues. With 4 bases clipped from V and 2 bases from J, the junction kept 9 bases outside the gene matches. The CDR3 region has the DNA TGTGCCAGCAGCCAAACCATACTAGCGGGGGACACAGATACGCAGTATTTT. It specifies CASSQTILAGDTDTQYF.